This T cell receptor (beta chain) was captured in a study of CD8 T cells in Susac syndrome. The RNA input was 0.5 to 1 ug, and it was reverse transcribed with random hexamers. TCRdb fed the immunoSEQ multiplex PCR reads into MiXCR, producing one record per CDR3 protein. The sample has around 170,000 distinct CDR3 sequences, roughly 95% seen once. The multiple sclerosis controls were treatment-naive patients, and their relapsing-remitting disease was stable or active. This clonotype has just one count. The sequence derives from a human donor with multiple sclerosis. The source material was CD8+ T cells from PBMCs.

The CDR3 reads CSAINKGIVYYEQYF. The CDR3 nucleotides are TGCAGTGCCATTAATAAGGGAATTGTCTACTACGAGCAGTACTTC. The chain has TRBV20-1 and TRBJ2-7, with D uncertain. V lost 6 bases and J lost 3, with 21 bases in between. The CDR3 is made up of 15 amino acids. Germline assignment: CDR1 DFQATT and CDR2 SNEGSKA (reference sequence).